The T cell receptor (beta chain) under discussion was sequenced for a study of OX40 agonist ivuxolimab in advanced cancers. Broader study findings: Dose levels from 0.1 to 3.0 mg/kg saw CD4+ and CD8+ blood T cells expand clonally by week 6.

The data were produced by immunoSEQ multiplex PCR, yet TCRdb's version contains in-frame clones alone and is incomplete. The sample holds roughly 7,000 clones, 65% to 75% seen once. The CDR3 runs to 12 residues. V lost 3 bases and J lost 3, with 6 bases in between. Germline assignment: CDR1 SGHVS and CDR2 FQNEAQ. As for this clone: What it recognizes is unknown.

The sample consisted of CD4+ or CD8+ T cells sorted from blood, taken in a trial of the OX40 agonist ivuxolimab. This sequence was found in an adult with an advanced solid tumor such as melanoma, head and neck, liver or kidney cancer. The chain has TRBV7-8 and TRBJ2-7, with D unresolved. The CDR3 DNA follows: TGTGCCAGCAGCTTCGGTGTCTACGAGCAGTACTTC. It specifies CASSFGVYEQYF.